These 8 T cell receptor beta chains share one sample of origin, sequenced in a study of blood T cells in healthy people across ages. Then a second PCR, running roughly 7 to 11 cycles, was carried out with a sample-barcoded 5' primer and a J-beta primer mix. From the 5' RACE reads, TCRdb called clonotypes with MiXCR, one entry per CDR3 protein. Of about 640,000 distinct CDR3 sequences listed, 58% were seen once; the top ten hold over 30%. Sequencing was performed on blood. These receptors were taken from a man aged 60-69 years in good health.

The chain uses TRBV6-5 and TRBJ2-1; the D is unclear. The CDR3 has 13 residues. Germline values: CDR1 MNHEY, CDR2 SVGAGI. The ends were cut back, 6 bases at V and 9 bases at J, with 15 bases in the middle. CDR3 loop: CASRDNIVGEQFF. For the CDR3, the DNA is TGTGCCAGCAGAGACAATATCGTTGGTGAGCAGTTCTTC.

This chain joins TRBV4-1 and TRBJ2-1; D unresolved. The DNA end is a closer match to TRBJ2-7, so the J assignment may be wrong. Looked up from germline, CDR1 is MGHRA and CDR2 is YSYEKL. This CDR3 comprises 15 residues. The CDR3 sequence is CASSQDPDLPFEQYF. As DNA, the CDR3 is TGCGCCAGCAGCCAAGATCCAGATCTGCCCTTCGAGCAGTACTTC.

The rearrangement joins TRBV28 to TRBJ2-2; D is ambiguous. Germline assignment: CDR1 MDHEN and CDR2 SYDVKM. V lost 7 bases to trimming and J lost 2 bases, with 8 bases between them. CDR3 length: 13 amino acids. Here the CDR3 reads CASKTLNTGELFF. The CDR3 nucleotides are TGTGCCAGCAAGACCCTTAACACCGGGGAGCTGTTTTTT.

This clonotype was recorded at least ten times. The chain employs TRBV29-1 and TRBJ2-5; 7 bases map to TRBD1. The CDR3 totals 13 residues. Trimming at V came to 4 bases and at J to 5 bases, leaving 7 bases not matched to a gene. Germline assignment: CDR1 SQVTM and CDR2 ANQGSEA. CDR3 sequence (DNA): TGCAGCGTTGGGGCAGGGGGTTCGGAGACCCAGTACTTC. Translating gives CSVGAGGSETQYF.

The CDR3 DNA reads TGTGCCAGCAGTGAAGCGCTATCACTACCCGGGGAGCTGTTTTTT. This codes for CASSEALSLPGELFF. V gene TRBV2 combines with J gene TRBJ2-2; the D is unclear. Germline loops: CDR1 SNHLY, CDR2 FYNNEI. The CDR3 loop spans 15 amino acids. Trimming took 0 bases from V and 6 from J, leaving 11 bases between them.

This chain joins TRBV6-2 or TRBV6-3 and TRBJ2-7; D perhaps matches TRBD2 (5 bases). Germline V gene sequence: CDR1 MNHEY, CDR2 SVGEGT. The CDR3 contains 15 residues. V was clipped by 7 bases and J by 2 bases, with 18 bases between them. CDR3 in amino acids: CASTDLPGTTYEQYF. CDR3 in DNA: TGTGCCAGCACCGACCTCCCGGGAACCACCTACGAGCAGTACTTC.

The V and J genes are TRBV25-1 and TRBJ2-7; D is unclear. The germline V and J ends were trimmed by 10 bases and 4 bases, with 20 bases remaining between them. CDR1 and CDR2 (germline): MGHDK, SYGVNS. CDR3 size: 14 residues. In DNA form, the CDR3 reads TGTGCCACCCGAACGCCCAACCATCCTTACGAGCAGTACTTC. It codes for CATRTPNHPYEQYF.

V gene TRBV5-1 combines with J gene TRBJ1-2; TRBD1 might be the D (5 bases). V was pared by 3 bases and J by 0 bases, with 9 bases between. Germline V gene lookup returns CDR1 SGHRS and CDR2 YFSETQ. This CDR3 is 14 amino acids long. The DNA for the CDR3 is TGCGCCAGCAGCTGGGGCGGAACTAACTATGGCTACACCTTC. Translating it yields CASSWGGTNYGYTF.